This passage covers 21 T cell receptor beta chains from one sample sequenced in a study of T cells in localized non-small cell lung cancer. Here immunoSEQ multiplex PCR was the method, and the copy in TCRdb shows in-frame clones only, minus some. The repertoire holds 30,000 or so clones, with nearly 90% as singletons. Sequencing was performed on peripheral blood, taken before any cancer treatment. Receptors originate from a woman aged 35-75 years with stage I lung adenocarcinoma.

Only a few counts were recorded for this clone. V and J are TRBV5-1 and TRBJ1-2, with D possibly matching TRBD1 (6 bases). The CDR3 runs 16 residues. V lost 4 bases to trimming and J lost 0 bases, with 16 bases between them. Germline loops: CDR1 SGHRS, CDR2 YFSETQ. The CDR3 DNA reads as TGCGCCAGCAGCCACACACAGGGTACAGCTAACTATGGCTACACCTTC. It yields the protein CASSHTQGTANYGYTF.

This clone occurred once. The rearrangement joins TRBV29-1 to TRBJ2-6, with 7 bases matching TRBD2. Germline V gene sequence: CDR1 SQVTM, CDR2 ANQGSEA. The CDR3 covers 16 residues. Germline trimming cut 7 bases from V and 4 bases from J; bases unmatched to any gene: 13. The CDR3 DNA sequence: TGCAGCGCCGCCGCGACACGGGAGGCCGGGGCCAACGTCCTGACTTTC. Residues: CSAAATREAGANVLTF.

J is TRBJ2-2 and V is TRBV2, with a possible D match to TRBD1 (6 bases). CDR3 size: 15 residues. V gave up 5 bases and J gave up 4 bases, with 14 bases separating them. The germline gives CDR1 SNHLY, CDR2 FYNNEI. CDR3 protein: CASSRRQDFTGELFF. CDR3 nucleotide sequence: TGTGCCAGCAGTCGACGACAGGACTTCACCGGGGAGCTGTTTTTT.

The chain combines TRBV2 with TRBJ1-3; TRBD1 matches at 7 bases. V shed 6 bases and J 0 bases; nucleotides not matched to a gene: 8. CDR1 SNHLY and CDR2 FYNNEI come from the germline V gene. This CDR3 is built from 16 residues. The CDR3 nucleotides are TGTGCCAGCAGCAATACAGGACAGGTCTCTGGAAACACCATATATTTT. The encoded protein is CASSNTGQVSGNTIYF.

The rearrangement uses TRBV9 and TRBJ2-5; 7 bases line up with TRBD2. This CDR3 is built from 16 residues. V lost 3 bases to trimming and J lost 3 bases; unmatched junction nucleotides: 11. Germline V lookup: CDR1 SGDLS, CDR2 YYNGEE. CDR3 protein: CASSAGRASGKETQYF. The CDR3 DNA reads TGTGCCAGCAGCGCCGGTCGGGCTAGCGGAAAAGAGACCCAGTACTTC.

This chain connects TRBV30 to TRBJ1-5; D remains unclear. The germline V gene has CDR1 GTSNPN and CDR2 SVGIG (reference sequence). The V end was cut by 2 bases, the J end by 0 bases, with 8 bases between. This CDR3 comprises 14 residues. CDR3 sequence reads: CAWSIGNSNQPQHF. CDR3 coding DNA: TGTGCCTGGAGTATAGGCAATAGCAATCAGCCCCAGCATTTT.

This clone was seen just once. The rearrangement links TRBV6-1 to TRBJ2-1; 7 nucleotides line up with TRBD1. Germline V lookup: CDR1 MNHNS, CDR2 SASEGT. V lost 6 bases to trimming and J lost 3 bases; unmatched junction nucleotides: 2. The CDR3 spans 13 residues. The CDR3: CASRTGYYNEQFF. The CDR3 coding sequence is TGTGCCAGCAGGACAGGGTACTACAATGAGCAGTTCTTC.

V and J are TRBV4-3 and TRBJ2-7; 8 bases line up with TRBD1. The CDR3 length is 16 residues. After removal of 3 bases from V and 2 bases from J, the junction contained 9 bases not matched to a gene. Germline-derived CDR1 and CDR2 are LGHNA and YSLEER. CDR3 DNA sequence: TGCGCCAGCAGCCAGGGACTGTCACAGGGGGCCTACGAGCAGTACTTC. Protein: CASSQGLSQGAYEQYF.

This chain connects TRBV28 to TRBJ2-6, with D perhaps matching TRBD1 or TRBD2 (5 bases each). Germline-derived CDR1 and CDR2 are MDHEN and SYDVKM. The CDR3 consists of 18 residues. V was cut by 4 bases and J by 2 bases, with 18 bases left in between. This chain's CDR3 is CASSSSSSGATGANVLTF. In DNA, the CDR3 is TGTGCCAGCAGTTCCTCGAGCTCCGGGGCTACTGGGGCCAACGTCCTGACTTTC.

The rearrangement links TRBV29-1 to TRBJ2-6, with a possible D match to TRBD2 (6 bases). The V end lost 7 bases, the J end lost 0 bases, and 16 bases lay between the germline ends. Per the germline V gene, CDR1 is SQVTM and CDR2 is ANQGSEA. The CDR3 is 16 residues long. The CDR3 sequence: CSAGDSFDSGANVLTF. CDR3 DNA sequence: TGCAGCGCTGGGGACTCCTTCGACTCTGGGGCCAACGTCCTGACTTTC. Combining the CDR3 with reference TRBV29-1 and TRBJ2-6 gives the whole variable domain SAVISQKPSRDICQRGTSLTIQCQVDSQVTMMFWYRQQPGQSLTLIATANQGSEATYESGFVIDKFPISRPNLTFSTLTVSNMSPEDSSIYLCSAGDSFDSGANVLTFGAGSRLTVL.

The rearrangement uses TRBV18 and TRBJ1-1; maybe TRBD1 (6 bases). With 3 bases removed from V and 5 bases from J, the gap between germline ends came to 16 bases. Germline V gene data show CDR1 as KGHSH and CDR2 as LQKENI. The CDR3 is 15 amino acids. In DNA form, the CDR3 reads TGTGCCAGCTCACCGTATTACAGGGATACTACTGAAGCTTTCTTT. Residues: CASSPYYRDTTEAFF.

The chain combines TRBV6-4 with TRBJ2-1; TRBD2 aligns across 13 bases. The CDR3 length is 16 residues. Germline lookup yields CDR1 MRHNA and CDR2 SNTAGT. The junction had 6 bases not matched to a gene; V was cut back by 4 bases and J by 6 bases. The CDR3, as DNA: TGTGCCAGCAGTGTCTCACTAGCGGGGGGGCGCAATGAGCAGTTCTTC. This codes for CASSVSLAGGRNEQFF.

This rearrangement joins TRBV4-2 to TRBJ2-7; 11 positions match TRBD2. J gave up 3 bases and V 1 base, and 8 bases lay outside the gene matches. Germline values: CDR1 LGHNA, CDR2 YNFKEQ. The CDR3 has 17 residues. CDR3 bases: TGTGCCAGCAGCCAAGGCGGGACTAGCGGAAGTATCTACGAGCAGTACTTC. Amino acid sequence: CASSQGGTSGSIYEQYF.

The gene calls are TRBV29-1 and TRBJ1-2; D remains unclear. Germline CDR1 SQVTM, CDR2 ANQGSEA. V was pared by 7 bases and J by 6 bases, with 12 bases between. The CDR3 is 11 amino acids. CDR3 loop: CSGWRTDGYTF. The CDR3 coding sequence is TGCAGCGGGTGGAGGACTGATGGCTACACCTTC.

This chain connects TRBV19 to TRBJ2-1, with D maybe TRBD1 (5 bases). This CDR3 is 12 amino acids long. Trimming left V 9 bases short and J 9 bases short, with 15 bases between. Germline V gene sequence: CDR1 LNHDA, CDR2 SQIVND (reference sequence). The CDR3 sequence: CASEKGAGEQFF. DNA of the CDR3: TGTGCCAGCGAAAAAGGGGCTGGTGAGCAGTTCTTC. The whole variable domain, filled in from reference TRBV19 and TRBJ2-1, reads DGGITQSPKYLFRKEGQNVTLSCEQNLNHDAMYWYRQDPGQGLRLIYYSQIVNDFQKGDIAEGYSVSREKKESFPLTVTSAQKNPTAFYLCASEKGAGEQFFGPGTRLTVL.

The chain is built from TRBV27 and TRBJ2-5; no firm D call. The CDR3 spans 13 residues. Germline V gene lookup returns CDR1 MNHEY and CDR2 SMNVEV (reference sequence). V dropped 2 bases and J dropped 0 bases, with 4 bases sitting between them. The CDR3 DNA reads TGTGCCAGCAGTTTAAACTACCAAGAGACCCAGTACTTC. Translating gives CASSLNYQETQYF.

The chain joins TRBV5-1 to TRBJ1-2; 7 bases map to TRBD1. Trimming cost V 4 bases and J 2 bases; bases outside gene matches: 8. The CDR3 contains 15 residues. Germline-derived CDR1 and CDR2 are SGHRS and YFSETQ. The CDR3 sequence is CASSPYLGQNYGYTF. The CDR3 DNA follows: TGCGCCAGCAGCCCGTATCTGGGACAGAACTATGGCTACACCTTC.

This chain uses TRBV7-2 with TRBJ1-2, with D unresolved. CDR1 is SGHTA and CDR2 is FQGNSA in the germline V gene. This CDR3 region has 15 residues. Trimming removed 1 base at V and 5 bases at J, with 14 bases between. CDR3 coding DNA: TGTGCCAGCAGCTTAGTCGGCTCATTACCTTATGGCTACACCTTC. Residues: CASSLVGSLPYGYTF.

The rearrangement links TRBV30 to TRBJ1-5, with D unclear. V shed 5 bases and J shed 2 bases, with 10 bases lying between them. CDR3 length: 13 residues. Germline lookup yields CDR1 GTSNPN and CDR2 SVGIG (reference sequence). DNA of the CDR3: TGTGCCTGGGCACCCACGGGCAATCAGCCCCAGCATTTT. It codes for CAWAPTGNQPQHF. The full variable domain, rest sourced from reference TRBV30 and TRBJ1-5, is SQTIHQWPATLVQPVGSPLSLECTVEGTSNPNLYWYRQAAGRGLQLLFYSVGIGQISSEVPQNLSASRPQDRQFILSSKKLLLSDSGFYLCAWAPTGNQPQHFGDGTRLSIL.

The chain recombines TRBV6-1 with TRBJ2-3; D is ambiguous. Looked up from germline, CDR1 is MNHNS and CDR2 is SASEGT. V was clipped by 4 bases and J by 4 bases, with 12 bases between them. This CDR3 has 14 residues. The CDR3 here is CASSALTGPDTQYF. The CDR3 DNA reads TGTGCCAGCAGTGCGCTAACCGGTCCAGATACGCAGTATTTT.

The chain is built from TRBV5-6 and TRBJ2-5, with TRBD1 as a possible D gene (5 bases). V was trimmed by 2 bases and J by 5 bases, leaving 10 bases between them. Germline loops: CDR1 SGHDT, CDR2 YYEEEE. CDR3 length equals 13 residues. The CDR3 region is CASSLGVLETQYF. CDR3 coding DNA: TGTGCCAGCAGCTTAGGGGTATTGGAGACCCAGTACTTC. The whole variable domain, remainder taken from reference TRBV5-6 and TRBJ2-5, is DAGVTQSPTHLIKTRGQQVTLRCSPKSGHDTVSWYQQALGQGPQFIFQYYEEEERQRGNFPDRFSGHQFPNYSSELNVNALLLGDSALYLCASSLGVLETQYFGPGTRLLVL.